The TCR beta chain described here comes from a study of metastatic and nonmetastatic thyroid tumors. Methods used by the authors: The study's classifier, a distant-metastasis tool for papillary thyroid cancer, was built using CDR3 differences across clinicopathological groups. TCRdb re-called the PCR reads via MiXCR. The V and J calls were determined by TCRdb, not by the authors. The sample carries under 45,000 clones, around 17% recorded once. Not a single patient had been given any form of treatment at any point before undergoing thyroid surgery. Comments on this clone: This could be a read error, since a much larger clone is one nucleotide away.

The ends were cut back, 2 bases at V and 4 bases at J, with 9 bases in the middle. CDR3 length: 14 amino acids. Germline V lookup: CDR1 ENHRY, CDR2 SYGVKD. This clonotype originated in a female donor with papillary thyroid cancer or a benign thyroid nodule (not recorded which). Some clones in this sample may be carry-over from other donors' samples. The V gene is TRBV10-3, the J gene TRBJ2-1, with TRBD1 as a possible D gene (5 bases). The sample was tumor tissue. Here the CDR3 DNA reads TGTGCCATCAGTGAGCCGACAGTATACAATGAGCAGTTCTTC. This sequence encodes CAISEPTVYNEQFF.